This T cell receptor (beta chain) was recovered during a study of CD8+ T cells in alopecia areata. Study overall: The drug, oral tofacitinib, was given to treated patients at 5 to 10 mg twice daily. Tofacitinib continued for 6 to 18 months and was then withheld for 6 months.

This clone has a handful of counts. Germline CDR1 SGHRS, CDR2 YFSETQ. Trimming cost V 0 bases and J 4 bases, with 14 bases left between them. The CDR3 has 16 residues. Reverse transcribed after extraction, RNA yielded cDNA as the sequencing template. TCRdb keeps only in-frame clones here, not all; method: immunoSEQ multiplex PCR. The table has over 150,000 clones, almost 65% seen once. This chain links TRBV5-1 with TRBJ2-1, with TRBD2 as a possible D gene (5 bases). The clonotype was recovered from a human donor with alopecia areata. The specimen comprised CD4+ T cells sorted from blood, sampled at week 0. CDR3 nucleotide sequence: TGCGCCAGCAGCTTGGCCGGAACGGGATCTTACAATGAGCAGTTCTTC. It encodes CASSLAGTGSYNEQFF. Drawing the rest from reference TRBV5-1 and TRBJ2-1, the complete variable domain is KAGVTQTPRYLIKTRGQQVTLSCSPISGHRSVSWYQQTPGQGLQFLFEYFSETQRNKGNFPGRFSGRQFSNSRSEMNVSTLELGDSALYLCASSLAGTGSYNEQFFGPGTRLTVL.